Presented here are 32 T cell receptor beta chains from one specimen sequenced in a study of T cell changes during pregnancy in multiple sclerosis. Here immunoSEQ multiplex PCR was the method, and the copy in TCRdb shows in-frame clones only, minus some. Of almost 55,000 clones listed, about 88% are singletons. Sample: CD8+ T cells from peripheral blood mononuclear cells, taken before pregnancy. The receptors were gathered from a female donor with multiple sclerosis, enrolled in a pregnancy study.

The V gene is TRBV5-6, the J gene TRBJ2-1, with 11 bases fitting TRBD2. V lost 4 bases and J lost 8; bases outside the gene matches: 8. The CDR3 loop spans 15 amino acids. From germline, CDR1 is SGHDT and CDR2 YYEEEE. Written as DNA, the CDR3 is TGTGCCAGCAGCGTTAGCGGGGGGGCCTGGGATGAGCAGTTCTTC. This codes for CASSVSGGAWDEQFF.

This chain uses TRBV11-2 with TRBJ2-7; 7 bases fit TRBD2. Germline V gives CDR1 SGHAT, CDR2 FQNNGV. The V and J ends lost 5 bases and 3 bases, in that order; junction bases with no gene match: 7. CDR3 length equals 14 residues. This CDR3 reads CASSLGRGFYEQYF. DNA of the CDR3: TGTGCCAGCAGCCTGGGGCGGGGGTTCTACGAGCAGTACTTC. Supplemented by reference TRBV11-2 and TRBJ2-7, the full variable domain reads EAGVAQSPRYKIIEKRQSVAFWCNPISGHATLYWYQQILGQGPKLLIQFQNNGVVDDSQLPKDRFSAERLKGVDSTLKIQPAKLEDSAVYLCASSLGRGFYEQYFGPGTRLTVT.

The V and J genes are TRBV4-2 and TRBJ1-6, with 10 bases matching TRBD1. The CDR3 loop spans 15 amino acids. V lost 1 base to trimming and J lost 6 bases; unmatched junction nucleotides: 0. The V gene's germline CDR1 is LGHNA and CDR2 YNFKEQ. CDR3 DNA sequence: TGTGCCAGCAGCCAAGGGACAGGGGGTAATTCACCCCTCCACTTT. It translates to CASSQGTGGNSPLHF.

The CDR3 protein is CASSGQDYGYTF. In DNA, the CDR3 is TGTGCCAGCAGCGGACAGGACTATGGCTACACCTTC. The chain links TRBV11-1 to TRBJ1-2; TRBD1 agrees at 7 bases. The germline gives CDR1 SGHAT, CDR2 FQDESV (reference sequence). The V gene end was trimmed by 5 bases and the J gene end by 3 bases; junction bases not matched to a gene: 0. The CDR3 is 12 amino acids.

The chain employs TRBV4-3 and TRBJ1-1; D gene ambiguous. Between the trimmed V and J ends, which lost 0 bases and 6 bases, there was a span of 11 bases. Germline assignment: CDR1 LGHNA and CDR2 YSLEER. The CDR3 totals 14 residues. CDR3 sequence: CASSQDIGVAEAFF. CDR3 nucleotides: TGCGCCAGCAGCCAAGATATCGGGGTAGCTGAAGCTTTCTTT.

CDR3 region: CASSFFPGQGTEKLFF. The CDR3, as DNA: TGTGCCAGCAGTTTCTTCCCGGGACAGGGCACTGAAAAACTGTTTTTT. V is TRBV27 and J is TRBJ1-4; 9 nucleotides match TRBD1. The CDR3 length is 16 residues. V was pared by 3 bases and J by 7 bases, with 9 bases of the junction left unmatched. Germline V CDR1 and CDR2: MNHEY, SMNVEV (reference sequence).

The V and J genes are TRBV10-3 and TRBJ2-7; 14 nucleotides align to TRBD2. The germline gives CDR1 ENHRY, CDR2 SYGVKD. The ends lost 0 bases at V and 2 bases at J; junction bases unmatched: 6. The CDR3 length is 18 residues. The CDR3 bases are TGTGCCATCAGTGAGTCAAGGACTAGCGGGGGGACGACCTACGAGCAGTACTTC. It yields the protein CAISESRTSGGTTYEQYF.

The chain carries TRBV6-4 and TRBJ2-3; the match to TRBD2 covers 9 bases. Per the germline V gene, CDR1 is MRHNA and CDR2 is SNTAGT. The length of the CDR3 is 13 residues. After removal of 9 bases from V and 4 bases from J, the junction contained 5 bases not matched to a gene. The CDR3 coding sequence is TGTGCCAGTGCGGGGGGGCCATCAGATACGCAGTATTTT. It codes for CASAGGPSDTQYF.

The rearrangement links TRBV7-2 to TRBJ1-5; tentatively, D is TRBD1 (6 bases). Germline assignment: CDR1 SGHTA and CDR2 FQGNSA. Between the trimmed V and J ends, which lost 3 bases and 9 bases, there was a span of 18 bases. The CDR3 is 15 residues long. The CDR3 here is CASSLAMTGPRPQHF. CDR3 DNA sequence: TGTGCCAGCAGCTTGGCTATGACAGGCCCCAGGCCCCAGCATTTT. Full variable domain (rest looked up from reference TRBV7-2 and TRBJ1-5): GAGVSQSPSNKVTEKGKDVELRCDPISGHTALYWYRQSLGQGLEFLIYFQGNSAPDKSGLPSDRFSAERTGGSVSTLTIQRTQQEDSAVYLCASSLAMTGPRPQHFGDGTRLSIL.

This clone is a singleton in its sample. This chain joins TRBV28 and TRBJ1-1, with 10 bases identical to TRBD1. This CDR3 spans 17 amino acids. The J segment lost 0 bases and the V segment lost 2 bases, leaving 6 bases of the junction unmatched. The germline V gene encodes CDR1 MDHEN and CDR2 SYDVKM. CDR3 bases: TGTGCCAGCAGTTTAGGGACAGGGGCCCCTTTGAACACTGAAGCTTTCTTT. Encoded protein: CASSLGTGAPLNTEAFF.

In this sample, this clone turned up once. The gene calls are TRBV2 and TRBJ2-2; tentatively, D is TRBD1 (6 bases). This CDR3 contains 15 residues. V lost 4 bases and J lost 4, with 13 bases in between. CDR1 and CDR2 (germline): SNHLY, FYNNEI. As DNA, the CDR3 is TGTGCCAGCAGTGCCCGGGACATCGGCACCGGGGAGCTGTTTTTT. Translating it yields CASSARDIGTGELFF.

V and J are TRBV5-5 and TRBJ1-2, with D hard to call. Between the trimmed V and J ends, which lost 0 bases and 4 bases, there was a span of 10 bases. The CDR3 loop spans 14 amino acids. In germline, CDR1 is SGHKS, CDR2 YYEKEE (reference sequence). The CDR3 nucleotides read TGTGCCAGCAGCTTGGGACTAGGTTCCTATGGCTACACCTTC. It specifies CASSLGLGSYGYTF. Full variable domain (remainder filled in from reference TRBV5-5 and TRBJ1-2): DAGVTQSPTHLIKTRGQQVTLRCSPISGHKSVSWYQQVLGQGPQFIFQYYEKEERGRGNFPDRFSARQFPNYSSELNVNALLLGDSALYLCASSLGLGSYGYTFGSGTRLTVV.

V and J are TRBV19 and TRBJ2-1; 7 bases align to TRBD2. The germline V gene has CDR1 LNHDA and CDR2 SQIVND (reference sequence). The CDR3 sequence is 16 residues long. The V segment lost 5 bases and the J segment 2 bases; nucleotides outside the gene matches: 9. This CDR3 is CASSPLSGTTYNEQFF. CDR3 nucleotide sequence: TGTGCCAGTAGTCCTCTATCCGGGACTACCTACAATGAGCAGTTCTTC. The full variable domain, its missing parts supplied by reference TRBV19 and TRBJ2-1, is DGGITQSPKYLFRKEGQNVTLSCEQNLNHDAMYWYRQDPGQGLRLIYYSQIVNDFQKGDIAEGYSVSREKKESFPLTVTSAQKNPTAFYLCASSPLSGTTYNEQFFGPGTRLTVL.

The rearrangement links TRBV5-4 to TRBJ1-2; D remains ambiguous. V lost 0 bases and J 5 bases, leaving 11 bases between the germline ends. CDR3 length: 14 amino acids. The germline gives CDR1 SGHNT, CDR2 YYREEE (reference sequence). The CDR3 reads CASSLDSGVYGYTF. The CDR3 DNA is TGTGCCAGCAGCTTGGACTCAGGCGTATATGGCTACACCTTC.

This rearrangement joins TRBV19 to TRBJ1-1; D is ambiguous. V lost 7 bases and J lost 5, with 14 bases in between. Germline assignment: CDR1 LNHDA and CDR2 SQIVND (reference sequence). This CDR3 spans 13 amino acids. In nucleotides, the CDR3 is TGTGCCAGTACCGATTCCTGGGAGACTGAAGCTTTCTTT. Protein: CASTDSWETEAFF.

The chain uses TRBV27 and TRBJ1-2; D may be TRBD1 (6 bases). V was shortened by 2 bases and J by 4 bases, with 8 bases between the two germline ends. There are 13 residues in the CDR3. The germline gives CDR1 MNHEY, CDR2 SMNVEV (reference sequence). CDR3 DNA: TGTGCCAGCAGTTTAGGGGGCCTCTATGGCTACACCTTC. Its translation is CASSLGGLYGYTF.

CDR3 coding DNA: TGTGCCAGCAGCTTGGGGGGAAATTCACCCCTCCACTTT. Its protein is CASSLGGNSPLHF. The gene calls are TRBV11-3 and TRBJ1-6; a weak D match, TRBD1 (5 bases). The germline CDR1 and CDR2 sequences are SGHNT and YENEEA. V lost 3 bases to trimming and J lost 7 bases, with 7 bases between them. The CDR3 runs 13 residues. Supplemented by reference TRBV11-3 and TRBJ1-6, the full variable domain reads EAGVVQSPRYKIIEKKQPVAFWCNPISGHNTLYWYLQNLGQGPELLIRYENEEAVDDSQLPKDRFSAERLKGVDSTLKIQPAELGDSAVYLCASSLGGNSPLHFGNGTRLTVT.

V is TRBV5-6 and J is TRBJ2-7, with a tentative D call TRBD1 (5 bases). V lost 1 base to trimming and J lost 4 bases, with 6 bases between them. This CDR3 region has 12 residues. The germline CDR1 and CDR2 sequences are SGHDT and YYEEEE. The CDR3 DNA follows: TGTGCCAGCAGCTTGCCAGGGTACGAGCAGTACTTC. Translating gives CASSLPGYEQYF.

V and J are TRBV19 and TRBJ1-6; 7 positions match TRBD1. Germline CDR1 LNHDA, CDR2 SQIVND (reference sequence). This CDR3 contains 14 residues. With V trimmed by 9 bases and J by 4 bases, 6 bases remained unmatched. The CDR3 loop reads CASKDRDYNSPLHF. The CDR3, as DNA: TGTGCCAGCAAAGACAGGGATTATAATTCACCCCTCCACTTT.

The chain couples TRBV7-9 to TRBJ1-1, with no clear D. There are 15 residues in the CDR3. CDR1 is SEHNR and CDR2 is FQNEAQ in the germline V gene (reference sequence). V gave up 6 bases and J gave up 5 bases, with 19 bases separating them. CDR3 sequence: CASRGPGEVGTEAFF. The CDR3 region has the DNA TGTGCCAGCAGAGGGCCTGGGGAGGTAGGAACTGAAGCTTTCTTT.

This rearrangement joins TRBV2 to TRBJ1-1; 9 nucleotides agree with TRBD1. CDR3 length: 16 residues. Germline V gene sequence: CDR1 SNHLY, CDR2 FYNNEI. J gave up 1 base and V 4 bases, and 7 bases lay outside the gene matches. In DNA, the CDR3 is TGTGCCAGCAGTGTTAAAACAGGGGGCACGAACACTGAAGCTTTCTTT. It is translated as CASSVKTGGTNTEAFF.

The V call is TRBV5-4, the J call TRBJ2-7, with D tentatively TRBD2 (6 bases). Trimming pared 3 bases from V and 7 bases from J, leaving 20 bases between. Germline V lookup: CDR1 SGHNT, CDR2 YYREEE (reference sequence). This CDR3 region has 15 residues. CDR3 coding DNA: TGTGCCAGCAGCTCGTGGACTACCCCCCTCGGGGAGCAGTACTTC. This gives the protein CASSSWTTPLGEQYF.

The genes are TRBV6-1 and TRBJ2-7; 8 bases align to TRBD1. V lost 8 bases and J lost 0; bases outside the gene matches: 3. Germline loops: CDR1 MNHNS, CDR2 SASEGT. The CDR3 sequence is 13 residues long. This CDR3 reads CASPDRGSYEQYF. The CDR3 nucleotides are TGTGCCAGCCCTGACAGGGGCTCCTACGAGCAGTACTTC.

The chain has TRBV9 and TRBJ2-6; D is undetermined. Germline V gene lookup returns CDR1 SGDLS and CDR2 YYNGEE. This CDR3 contains 15 residues. The V and J ends lost 6 bases and 1 base respectively, with 11 bases between them. Written as DNA, the CDR3 is TGTGCCAGCACGGTGCCCCGTTCTGGGGCCAACGTCCTGACTTTC. It is translated as CASTVPRSGANVLTF.

The V and J genes are TRBV9 and TRBJ2-3; 7 bases align to TRBD2. Losses at the gene ends were 4 bases for V and 7 bases for J; bases not matched to a gene: 15. The CDR3 is 16 amino acids. Germline V gene sequence: CDR1 SGDLS, CDR2 YYNGEE. In DNA form, the CDR3 reads TGTGCCAGCAGCCCGAGGGTCACGGGGGGTGTGTATACGCAGTATTTT. The encoded protein is CASSPRVTGGVYTQYF.

This clone was recorded once. J is TRBJ2-1 and V is TRBV11-2, with 8 nucleotides matching TRBD1. V gave up 5 bases and J gave up 9 bases; unmatched junction bases: 12. CDR1 SGHAT and CDR2 FQNNGV come from the germline V gene. This CDR3 is 15 amino acids long. The CDR3 coding sequence is TGTGCCAGCAGCCTAGGACAGGGCTTTCAAGTTGAGCAGTTCTTC. It encodes CASSLGQGFQVEQFF.

The chain combines TRBV7-2 with TRBJ2-1; TRBD1 might be the D (6 bases). Germline CDR1 SGHTA, CDR2 FQGNSA. This CDR3 is 16 amino acids long. With 5 bases removed from V and 7 bases from J, the gap between germline ends came to 21 bases. CDR3 in DNA: TGTGCCAGCAGCCTACCGGGACATACCCCTGAGAATGAGCAGTTCTTC. It specifies CASSLPGHTPENEQFF. Combining the CDR3 with reference TRBV7-2 and TRBJ2-1 gives the whole variable domain GAGVSQSPSNKVTEKGKDVELRCDPISGHTALYWYRQSLGQGLEFLIYFQGNSAPDKSGLPSDRFSAERTGGSVSTLTIQRTQQEDSAVYLCASSLPGHTPENEQFFGPGTRLTVL.

The chain recombines TRBV2 with TRBJ1-2; D call uncertain. Germline assignment: CDR1 SNHLY and CDR2 FYNNEI. With 10 bases removed from V and 7 bases from J, the gap between germline ends came to 16 bases. This CDR3 has 12 amino acids. The CDR3 nucleotides read TGTGCCACACTAAGGAAGCAGCTTGGCTACACCTTC. The encoded protein is CATLRKQLGYTF.

The chain couples TRBV2 to TRBJ1-2; 9 bases align to TRBD1. CDR1 and CDR2 (germline): SNHLY, FYNNEI. With 8 bases clipped from V and 8 bases from J, the junction kept 15 bases outside the gene matches. The CDR3 covers 15 residues. In nucleotides, the CDR3 is TGTGCCAGCTGGGACAGGGTGAAGGTTCGGAGCGGCTACACCTTC. This gives the protein CASWDRVKVRSGYTF.

The chain uses TRBV19 and TRBJ1-1; 7 bases fit TRBD1. V shed 5 bases and J 1 base; nucleotides not matched to a gene: 7. Germline CDR1 and CDR2: LNHDA and SQIVND (reference sequence). The CDR3 extends over 15 amino acids. The CDR3 DNA reads as TGTGCCAGTAGTTTGACAGGGATCGGGAACACTGAAGCTTTCTTT. This gives the protein CASSLTGIGNTEAFF.

The chain uses TRBV11-3 and TRBJ2-7; D is perhaps TRBD1 (6 bases). CDR3 length: 16 amino acids. The V end lost 4 bases, the J end lost 5 bases, and 21 bases lay between the germline ends. CDR1 and CDR2 (germline): SGHNT, YENEEA. CDR3 nucleotide sequence: TGTGCCAGCAGCTACCTTCCTTCGACAGGCCGGAACGAGCAGTACTTC. It specifies CASSYLPSTGRNEQYF.

CDR3 DNA: TGTGCCAGCCGACAGGGAATAAGCAATCAGCCCCAGCATTTT. Translated: CASRQGISNQPQHF. The chain employs TRBV27 and TRBJ1-5; 7 positions match TRBD1. Germline assignment: CDR1 MNHEY and CDR2 SMNVEV (reference sequence). Trimming removed 8 bases from V and 1 base from J; junction bases left unmatched: 5. The CDR3 is made up of 14 amino acids.